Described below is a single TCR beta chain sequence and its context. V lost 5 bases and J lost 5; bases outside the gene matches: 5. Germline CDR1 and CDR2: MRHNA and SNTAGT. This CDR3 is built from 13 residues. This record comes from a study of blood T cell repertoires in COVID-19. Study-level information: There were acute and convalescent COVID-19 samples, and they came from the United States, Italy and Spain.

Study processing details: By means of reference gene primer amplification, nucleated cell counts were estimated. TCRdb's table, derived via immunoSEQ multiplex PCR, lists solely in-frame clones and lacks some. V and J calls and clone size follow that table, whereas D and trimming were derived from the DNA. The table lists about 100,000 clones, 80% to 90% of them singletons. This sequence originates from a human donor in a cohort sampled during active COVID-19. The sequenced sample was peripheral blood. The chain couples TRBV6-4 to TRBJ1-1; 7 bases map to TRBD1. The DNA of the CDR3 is TGTGCCAGCAGTAGACAGGGTGGAACTGAAGCTTTCTTT. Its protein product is CASSRQGGTEAFF.